The 5 T cell receptor beta chains given below trace back to one sample, sequenced in a study of CD8 T cells in Susac syndrome. Random hexamers were used to reverse transcribe an amount of roughly 0.45 to 1 ug RNA. TCRdb recomputed calls from the immunoSEQ multiplex PCR reads with MiXCR, one row per CDR3 protein. The data show tens of thousands of distinct CDR3 sequences, 95% to 97% seen once. The material sequenced was CD8+ T cells from PBMCs. These receptors were collected from a human donor with Susac syndrome.

The chain carries TRBV20-1 and TRBJ1-1; D call uncertain. Germline CDR1 DFQATT, CDR2 SNEGSKA (reference sequence). The CDR3 runs 12 residues. The ends were cut back, 3 bases at V and 4 bases at J, with 9 bases in the middle. CDR3 DNA sequence: TGCAGTGCTAGCTCTGAGACCACTGAAGCTTTCTTT. It is translated as CSASSETTEAFF.

The V gene is TRBV4-1, the J gene TRBJ2-5, with D unclear. This CDR3 spans 13 amino acids. Trimming pared 5 bases from V and 2 bases from J, leaving 9 bases between. Looked up from germline, CDR1 is MGHRA and CDR2 is YSYEKL. The CDR3 bases are TGCGCCAGCAGCGGACGGATTCAAGAGACCCAGTACTTC. Protein: CASSGRIQETQYF.

Here the CDR3 reads CASSASGTSGETQYF. The CDR3 DNA follows: TGTGCCAGCAGCGCAAGCGGGACTAGCGGTGAGACCCAGTACTTC. This sequence joins TRBV9 and TRBJ2-5; 11 positions match TRBD2. This CDR3 has 15 residues. V lost 3 bases to trimming and J lost 5 bases; unmatched junction nucleotides: 6. Germline CDR1 and CDR2: SGDLS and YYNGEE.

The gene calls are TRBV6-6 and TRBJ1-4; 10 bases agree with TRBD1. The CDR3 extends over 14 amino acids. Germline V gene data show CDR1 as MNHNY and CDR2 as SVGAGI (reference sequence). V trimming: 5 bases; J trimming: 8 bases; junction bases outside the gene matches: 5. CDR3 region: CASSRQGAGEKLFF. CDR3 DNA: TGTGCCAGCAGTCGACAGGGGGCCGGGGAAAAACTGTTTTTT.

The V call is TRBV10-3, the J call TRBJ2-1; D unresolved. This CDR3 spans 14 amino acids. Germline assignment: CDR1 ENHRY and CDR2 SYGVKD. V was clipped by 0 bases and J by 4 bases, with 7 bases between them. CDR3 bases: TGTGCCATCAGTGAGTCACCCACATACAATGAGCAGTTCTTC. Translated: CAISESPTYNEQFF.